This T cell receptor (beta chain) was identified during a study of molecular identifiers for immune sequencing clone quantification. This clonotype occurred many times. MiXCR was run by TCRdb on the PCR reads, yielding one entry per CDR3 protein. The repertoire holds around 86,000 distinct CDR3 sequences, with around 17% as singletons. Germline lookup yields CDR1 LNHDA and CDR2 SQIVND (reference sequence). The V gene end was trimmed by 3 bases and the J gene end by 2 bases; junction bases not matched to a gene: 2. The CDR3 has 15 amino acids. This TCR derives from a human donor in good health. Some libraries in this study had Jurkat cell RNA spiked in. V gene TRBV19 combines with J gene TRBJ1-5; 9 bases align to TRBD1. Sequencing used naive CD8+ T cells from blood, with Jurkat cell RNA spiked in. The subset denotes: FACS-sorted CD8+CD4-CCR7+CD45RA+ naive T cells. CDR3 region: CASSIGDRGNQPQHF. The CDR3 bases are TGTGCCAGTAGTATTGGGGACAGGGGCAATCAGCCCCAGCATTTT.